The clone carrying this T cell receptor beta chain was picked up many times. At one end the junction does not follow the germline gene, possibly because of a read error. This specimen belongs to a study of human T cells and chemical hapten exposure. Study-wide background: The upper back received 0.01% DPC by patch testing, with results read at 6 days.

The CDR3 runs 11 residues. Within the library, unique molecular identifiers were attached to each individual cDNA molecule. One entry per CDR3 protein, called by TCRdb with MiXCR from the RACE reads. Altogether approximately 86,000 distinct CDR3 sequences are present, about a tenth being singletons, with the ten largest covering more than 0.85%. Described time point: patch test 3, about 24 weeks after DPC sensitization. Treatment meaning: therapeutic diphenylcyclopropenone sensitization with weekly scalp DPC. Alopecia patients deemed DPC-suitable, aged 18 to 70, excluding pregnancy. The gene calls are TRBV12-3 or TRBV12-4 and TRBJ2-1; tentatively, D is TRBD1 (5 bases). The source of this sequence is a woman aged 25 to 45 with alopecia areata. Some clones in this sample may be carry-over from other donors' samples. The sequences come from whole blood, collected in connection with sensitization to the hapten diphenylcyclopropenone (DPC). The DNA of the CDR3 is TGTGCCAGCAGCTACTGGTGGGGCGCAATCTTC. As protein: CASSYWWGAIF.